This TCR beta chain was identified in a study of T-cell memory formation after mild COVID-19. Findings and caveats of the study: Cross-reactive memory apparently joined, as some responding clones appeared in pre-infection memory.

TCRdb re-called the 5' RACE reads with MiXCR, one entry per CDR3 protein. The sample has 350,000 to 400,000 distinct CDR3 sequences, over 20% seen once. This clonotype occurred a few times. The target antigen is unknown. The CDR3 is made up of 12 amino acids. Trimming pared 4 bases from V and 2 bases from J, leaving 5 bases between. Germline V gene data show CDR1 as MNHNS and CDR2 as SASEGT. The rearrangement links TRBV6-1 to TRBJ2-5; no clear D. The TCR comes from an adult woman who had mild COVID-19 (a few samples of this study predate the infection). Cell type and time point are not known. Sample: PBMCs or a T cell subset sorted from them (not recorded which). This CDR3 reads CASSAQQETQYF. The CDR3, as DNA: TGTGCCAGCAGTGCGCAGCAAGAGACCCAGTACTTC.